This T cell receptor beta chain was sequenced in a study of immune characterization of retroperitoneal liposarcoma. TCRdb reanalysed the PCR reads using MiXCR and keeps one entry per CDR3 protein. Of 2,300 or so distinct CDR3 sequences in the sample, approximately 50% were seen once. CDR3 size: 17 residues. Deletions cut 6 bases from V and 0 bases from J, with 20 bases between. Germline V gene lookup returns CDR1 MNHNS and CDR2 SASEGT. The sample comprised tumor tissue. The rearrangement joins TRBV6-1 to TRBJ1-2; TRBD1 is a possible D gene (5 bases). This TCR derives from a female donor with retroperitoneal liposarcoma. The CDR3: CASRIALGETSNYGYTF. The CDR3 DNA sequence: TGTGCCAGCAGAATAGCTTTAGGGGAGACGTCTAACTATGGCTACACCTTC.